Listed below are T cell receptor beta chains from one sample, sequenced in a study of blood T cell repertoires in COVID-19. Profiling relied on immunoSEQ multiplex PCR, and the TCRdb table lists in-frame clones only, not all of them. Seen here are 280,000 or so clones, approximately 84% observed once, and the top ten hold 2% to 2.5%. Sequencing was performed on peripheral blood. The receptors shown here come from a woman aged 25-40 years who had recovered from COVID-19. The CDR3 runs from the conserved cysteine through the conserved F or W. Clone size appears in some rows only: once, few, many, or a class for an expanded clone.

cdr3_aa: CASSISPQETQYF
v_call: TRBV19
clone_size: NA

cdr3_aa: CASSQTGGPQETQYF
v_call: TRBV7-3
clone_size: NA

cdr3_aa: CASSSAGTKQETQYF
v_call: TRBV5-1
clone_size: NA

cdr3_aa: CASSLGGMNTEAFF
v_call: TRBV28
clone_size: NA

cdr3_aa: CASTGGFEGDTEAFF
v_call: TRBV19
clone_size: NA

cdr3_aa: CASSLAAGTGGIIRNEKLFF
v_call: TRBV5-1
clone_size: NA

cdr3_aa: CASSPGDTIYF
v_call: TRBV10-2
clone_size: NA

cdr3_aa: CASSQASGANVLTF
v_call: TRBV27
clone_size: NA

cdr3_aa: CASSLGLAVNEQFF
v_call: TRBV5-1
clone_size: NA

cdr3_aa: CASSLTETTNTGELFF
v_call: TRBV11-3
clone_size: NA

cdr3_aa: CATKQRATYNEQFF
v_call: TRBV28
clone_size: NA

cdr3_aa: CASSLVKREYGFEQFF
v_call: TRBV5-1
clone_size: once

cdr3_aa: CASWGREAFF
v_call: TRBV5-5
clone_size: NA

cdr3_aa: CASSLGVSSKNEQFF
v_call: TRBV5-8
clone_size: NA

cdr3_aa: CASSLVGGNTEAFF
v_call: TRBV27
clone_size: NA

cdr3_aa: CASSLGHGEDNEQFF
v_call: TRBV7-3
clone_size: NA

cdr3_aa: CASSNRDRRNNEQFF
v_call: TRBV7-2
clone_size: NA

cdr3_aa: CASSLGAYNEQFF
v_call: TRBV28
clone_size: NA

cdr3_aa: CASSKDPDSETSTGELFF
v_call: TRBV11-2
clone_size: NA

cdr3_aa: CASSLLSRGNNAEAFF
v_call: TRBV19
clone_size: NA

cdr3_aa: CASSPTSGTYNEQFF
v_call: TRBV27
clone_size: NA

cdr3_aa: CASSRDINTEAFF
v_call: TRBV7-8
clone_size: NA

cdr3_aa: CASSLGGLYSEQYF
v_call: TRBV7-6
clone_size: NA

cdr3_aa: CASSLTSAKNIQYF
v_call: TRBV7-3
clone_size: NA

cdr3_aa: CASSRIADEQYF
v_call: TRBV11-2
clone_size: few

cdr3_aa: CAWGQGGTEAFF
v_call: TRBV30
clone_size: once

cdr3_aa: CASSEVQLGPQHF
v_call: TRBV2
clone_size: NA

cdr3_aa: CASSGGSGNKPQHF
v_call: TRBV28
clone_size: NA

cdr3_aa: CASRDRGSYEQYF
v_call: TRBV7-2
clone_size: once